This is a list of T cell receptor beta chains from one sample in a study of cytomegalovirus exposure and HLA in healthy donors. Profiling relied on immunoSEQ multiplex PCR, and the TCRdb table lists in-frame clones only, not all of them. The data hold 110,000 to 150,000 clones, with roughly nine tenths observed a single time. Sequenced: PBMCs. The origin of the receptors is a man younger than 35 in good health and CMV-seronegative. The CDR3 runs from the conserved cysteine through the conserved F or W. Fields, in order: V gene, J gene, CDR3 length, CDR3 protein.

v_call: TRBV5-1
j_call: TRBJ2-3
cdr3_length: 15
cdr3_aa: CASSAGGGGTDTQYF

v_call: TRBV2
j_call: TRBJ2-1
cdr3_length: 16
cdr3_aa: CASSLRPDMNVNEQFF

v_call: TRBV4-3
j_call: TRBJ1-4
cdr3_length: 15
cdr3_aa: CASSQAQGGAEKLFF

v_call: TRBV13
j_call: TRBJ2-7
cdr3_length: 13
cdr3_aa: CASSRQGPYEQYF

v_call: TRBV7-8
j_call: TRBJ1-6
cdr3_length: 16
cdr3_aa: CASRPDSFSLRSPLHF

v_call: TRBV4-1
j_call: TRBJ1-1
cdr3_length: 16
cdr3_aa: CASSQDQLRENTEAFF

v_call: TRBV28
j_call: TRBJ1-1
cdr3_length: 15
cdr3_aa: CASSLPDRGFPEAFF

v_call: TRBV18
j_call: TRBJ1-2
cdr3_length: 13
cdr3_aa: CASSPGGFGGYTF

v_call: TRBV18
j_call: TRBJ2-7
cdr3_length: 16
cdr3_aa: CASSPQETGGSYEQYF

v_call: TRBV14
j_call: TRBJ2-3
cdr3_length: 12
cdr3_aa: CASSLQLDTQYF

v_call: TRBV7-2
j_call: TRBJ2-7
cdr3_length: 15
cdr3_aa: CASSLEVQASYEQYF

v_call: TRBV7-2
j_call: TRBJ2-1
cdr3_length: 15
cdr3_aa: CASSLTSGGYNEQFF

v_call: TRBV7-8
j_call: TRBJ1-1
cdr3_length: 15
cdr3_aa: CASSAYPGINTEAFF

v_call: TRBV9
j_call: TRBJ2-2
cdr3_length: 16
cdr3_aa: CASSVLTGGATGELFF

v_call: TRBV7-2
j_call: TRBJ1-2
cdr3_length: 13
cdr3_aa: CASSRDTNYGYTF

v_call: TRBV7-6
j_call: TRBJ2-3
cdr3_length: 14
cdr3_aa: CASSLTGRTDTQYF

v_call: TRBV6-1
j_call: TRBJ2-7
cdr3_length: 12
cdr3_aa: CASSESQNEQYF

v_call: TRBV5-1
j_call: TRBJ2-3
cdr3_length: 15
cdr3_aa: CASSLRNRREDTQYF

v_call: TRBV28
j_call: TRBJ2-7
cdr3_length: 14
cdr3_aa: CASNAGGKTYEQYF

v_call: TRBV19
j_call: TRBJ2-1
cdr3_length: 15
cdr3_aa: CASSNTGLVGNEQFF

v_call: TRBV4-3
j_call: TRBJ2-2
cdr3_length: 14
cdr3_aa: CASSPHRNTGELFF

v_call: TRBV6-1
j_call: TRBJ2-3
cdr3_length: 17
cdr3_aa: CASSERRGTSSTDTQYF

v_call: TRBV7-9
j_call: TRBJ1-4
cdr3_length: 15
cdr3_aa: CASSSLGQGAGKLFF

v_call: TRBV5-6
j_call: TRBJ2-7
cdr3_length: 16
cdr3_aa: CASSPKFSGNLYEQYF

v_call: TRBV25-1
j_call: TRBJ1-2
cdr3_length: 15
cdr3_aa: CASSEAGPGAYGYTF

v_call: TRBV19
j_call: TRBJ2-7
cdr3_length: 11
cdr3_aa: CASRRGDEQYF

v_call: TRBV11-2
j_call: TRBJ2-7
cdr3_length: 18
cdr3_aa: CASSLGRRGFPNLGEQYF

v_call: TRBV11-3
j_call: TRBJ2-1
cdr3_length: 17
cdr3_aa: CASSLGLAGGPYNEQFF

v_call: TRBV27
j_call: TRBJ1-2
cdr3_length: 13
cdr3_aa: CASSRVGGYGYTF

v_call: TRBV5-1
j_call: TRBJ1-4
cdr3_length: 15
cdr3_aa: CASSLFSGAGEKLFF

v_call: TRBV5-4
j_call: TRBJ2-2
cdr3_length: 15
cdr3_aa: CASSAWDFHTGELFF

v_call: TRBV9
j_call: TRBJ1-1
cdr3_length: 13
cdr3_aa: CASSVGAGTEAFF

v_call: TRBV10-3
j_call: TRBJ1-2
cdr3_length: 13
cdr3_aa: CAVDEDSNYGYTF

v_call: TRBV7-2
j_call: TRBJ1-2
cdr3_length: 14
cdr3_aa: CASSSGQGNYGYTF

v_call: TRBV5-1
j_call: TRBJ1-5
cdr3_length: 14
cdr3_aa: CASSSPGLDQPQHF

v_call: TRBV5-4
j_call: TRBJ2-3
cdr3_length: 13
cdr3_aa: CASSFQGTDTQYF

v_call: TRBV29-1
j_call: TRBJ1-4
cdr3_length: 14
cdr3_aa: CSVRGGASNEKLFF

v_call: TRBV9
j_call: TRBJ2-5
cdr3_length: 17
cdr3_aa: CASSPRQGVTTQETQYF

v_call: TRBV28
j_call: TRBJ2-1
cdr3_length: 16
cdr3_aa: CASSPPGLGGYNEQFF

v_call: TRBV5-1
j_call: TRBJ1-1
cdr3_length: 17
cdr3_aa: CASSQAAGTGFGTEAFF